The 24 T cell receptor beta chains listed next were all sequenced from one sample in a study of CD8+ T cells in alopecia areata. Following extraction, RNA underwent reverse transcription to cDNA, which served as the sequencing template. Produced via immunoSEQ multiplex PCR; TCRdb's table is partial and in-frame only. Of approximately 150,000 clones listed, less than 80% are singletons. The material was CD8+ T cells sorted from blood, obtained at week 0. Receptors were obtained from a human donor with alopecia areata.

DNA of the CDR3: TGTGCCAGCAGCTGGAGCTCCTACGAGCAGTACTTC. Translating it yields CASSWSSYEQYF. The rearrangement links TRBV11-2 to TRBJ2-7; no definite D call. There are 12 residues in the CDR3. The germline gives CDR1 SGHAT, CDR2 FQNNGV. The V end lost 4 bases, the J end lost 0 bases, and 4 bases lay between the germline ends.

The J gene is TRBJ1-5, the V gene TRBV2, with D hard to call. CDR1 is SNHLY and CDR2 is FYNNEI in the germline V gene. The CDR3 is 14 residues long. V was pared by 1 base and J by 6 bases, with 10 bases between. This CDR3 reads CASSEEGSRQPQHF. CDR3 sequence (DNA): TGTGCCAGCAGTGAAGAGGGTTCGCGTCAGCCCCAGCATTTT.

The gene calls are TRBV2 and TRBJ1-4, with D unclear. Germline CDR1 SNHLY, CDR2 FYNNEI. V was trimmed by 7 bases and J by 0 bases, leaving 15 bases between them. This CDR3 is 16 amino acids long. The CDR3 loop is CASTRSLFATNEKLFF. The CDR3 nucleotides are TGTGCCAGCACACGGAGCCTTTTTGCAACTAATGAAAAACTGTTTTTT.

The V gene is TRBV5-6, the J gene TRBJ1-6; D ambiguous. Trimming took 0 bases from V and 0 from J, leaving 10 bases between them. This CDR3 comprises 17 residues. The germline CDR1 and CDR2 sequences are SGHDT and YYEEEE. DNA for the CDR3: TGTGCCAGCAGCTTGGCGGGGATGAGCTCCTATAATTCACCCCTCCACTTT. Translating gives CASSLAGMSSYNSPLHF.

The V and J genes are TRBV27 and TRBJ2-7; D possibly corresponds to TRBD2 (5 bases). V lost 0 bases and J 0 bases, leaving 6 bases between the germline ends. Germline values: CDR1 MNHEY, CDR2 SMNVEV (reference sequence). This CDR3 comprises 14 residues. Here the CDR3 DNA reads TGTGCCAGCAGTTTATCGGAGGTCTCCTACGAGCAGTACTTC. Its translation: CASSLSEVSYEQYF.

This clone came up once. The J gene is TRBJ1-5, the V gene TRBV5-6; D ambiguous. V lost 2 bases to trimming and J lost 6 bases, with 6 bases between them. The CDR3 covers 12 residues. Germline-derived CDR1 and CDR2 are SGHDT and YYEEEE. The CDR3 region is CASSFGLQPQHF. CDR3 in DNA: TGTGCCAGCAGCTTCGGCCTTCAGCCCCAGCATTTT.

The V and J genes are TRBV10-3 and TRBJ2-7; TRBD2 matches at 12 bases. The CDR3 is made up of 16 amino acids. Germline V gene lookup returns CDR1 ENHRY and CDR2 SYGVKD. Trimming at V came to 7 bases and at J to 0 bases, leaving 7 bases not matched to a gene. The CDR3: CAIKTSGGPSSYEQYF. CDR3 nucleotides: TGTGCCATCAAGACTAGCGGGGGCCCAAGCTCCTACGAGCAGTACTTC.

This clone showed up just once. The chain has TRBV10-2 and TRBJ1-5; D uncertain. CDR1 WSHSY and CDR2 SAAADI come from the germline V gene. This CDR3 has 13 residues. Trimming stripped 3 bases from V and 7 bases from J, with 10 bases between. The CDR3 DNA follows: TGCGCCAGCAGTGATCACTTTAACCAGCCCCAGCATTTT. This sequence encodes CASSDHFNQPQHF.

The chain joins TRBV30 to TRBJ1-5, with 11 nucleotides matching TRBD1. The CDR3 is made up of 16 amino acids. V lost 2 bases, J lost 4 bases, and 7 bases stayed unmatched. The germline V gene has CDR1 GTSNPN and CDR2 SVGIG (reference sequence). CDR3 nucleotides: TGTGCCTGGAGTCCACAAGGGACAGGGGGGAATCAGCCCCAGCATTTT. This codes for CAWSPQGTGGNQPQHF.

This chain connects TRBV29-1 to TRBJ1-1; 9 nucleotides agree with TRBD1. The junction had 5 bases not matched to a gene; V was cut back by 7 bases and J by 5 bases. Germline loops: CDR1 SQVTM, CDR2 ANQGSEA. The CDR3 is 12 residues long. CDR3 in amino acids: CSALGQGTEAFF. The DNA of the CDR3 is TGCAGCGCACTGGGACAGGGAACTGAAGCTTTCTTT.

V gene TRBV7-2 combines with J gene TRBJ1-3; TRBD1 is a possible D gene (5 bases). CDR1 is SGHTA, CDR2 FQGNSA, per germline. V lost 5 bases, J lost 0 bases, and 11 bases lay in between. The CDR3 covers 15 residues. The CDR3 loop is CASSSQGYSGNTIYF. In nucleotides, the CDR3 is TGTGCCAGCAGCAGCCAGGGATACTCTGGAAACACCATATATTTT. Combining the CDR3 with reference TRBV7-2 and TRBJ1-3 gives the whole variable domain GAGVSQSPSNKVTEKGKDVELRCDPISGHTALYWYRQSLGQGLEFLIYFQGNSAPDKSGLPSDRFSAERTGGSVSTLTIQRTQQEDSAVYLCASSSQGYSGNTIYFGEGSWLTVV.

The DNA for the CDR3 is TGTGCCAGTAGTATGTTGGGGGATGGCTACACCTTC. Translating gives CASSMLGDGYTF. This chain connects TRBV19 to TRBJ1-2; D is possibly TRBD1 (5 bases). The germline V and J ends were trimmed by 3 bases and 6 bases, with 8 bases remaining between them. The germline CDR1 and CDR2 sequences are LNHDA and SQIVND (reference sequence). The CDR3 sequence is 12 residues long.

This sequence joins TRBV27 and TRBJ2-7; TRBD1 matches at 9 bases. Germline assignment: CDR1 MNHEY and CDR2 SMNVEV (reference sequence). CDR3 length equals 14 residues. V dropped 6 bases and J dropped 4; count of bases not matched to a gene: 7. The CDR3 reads CASSTGTGFYEQYF. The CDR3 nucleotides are TGTGCCAGCAGCACCGGGACAGGGTTTTACGAGCAGTACTTC.

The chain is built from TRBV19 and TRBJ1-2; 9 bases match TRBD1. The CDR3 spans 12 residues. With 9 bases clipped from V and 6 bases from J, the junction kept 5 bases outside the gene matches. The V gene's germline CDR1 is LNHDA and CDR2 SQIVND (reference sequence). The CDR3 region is CASKTGGHGYTF. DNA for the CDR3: TGTGCCAGCAAGACAGGGGGTCATGGCTACACCTTC.

The CDR3 sequence: CSYPQGRSTDTQYF. Here the CDR3 DNA reads TGCAGCTATCCACAGGGGCGGTCGACAGATACGCAGTATTTT. V and J are TRBV29-1 and TRBJ2-3; 7 bases align to TRBD1. The germline gives CDR1 SQVTM, CDR2 ANQGSEA. The V gene end was trimmed by 8 bases and the J gene end by 3 bases; junction bases not matched to a gene: 11. This CDR3 contains 14 residues.

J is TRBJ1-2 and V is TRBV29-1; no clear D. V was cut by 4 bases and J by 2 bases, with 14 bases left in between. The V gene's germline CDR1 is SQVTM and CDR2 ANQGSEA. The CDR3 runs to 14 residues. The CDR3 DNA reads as TGCAGCGTTGGTGGGCACGACTCCAACTATGGCTACACCTTC. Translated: CSVGGHDSNYGYTF.

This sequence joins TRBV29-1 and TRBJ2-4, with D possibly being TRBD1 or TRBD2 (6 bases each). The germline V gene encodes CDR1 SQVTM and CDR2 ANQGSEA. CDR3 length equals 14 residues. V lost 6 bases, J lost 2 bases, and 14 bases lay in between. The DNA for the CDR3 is TGCAGCGTAAAAGGGGGGACTCCCAAAAACATTCAGTACTTC. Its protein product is CSVKGGTPKNIQYF.

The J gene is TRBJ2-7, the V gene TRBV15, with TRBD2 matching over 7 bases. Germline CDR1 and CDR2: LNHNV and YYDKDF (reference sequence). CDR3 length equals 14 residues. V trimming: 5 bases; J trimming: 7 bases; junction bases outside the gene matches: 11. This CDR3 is CATSGRDRGVEQYF. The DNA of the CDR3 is TGTGCCACCAGCGGCCGGGACCGGGGGGTAGAGCAGTACTTC.

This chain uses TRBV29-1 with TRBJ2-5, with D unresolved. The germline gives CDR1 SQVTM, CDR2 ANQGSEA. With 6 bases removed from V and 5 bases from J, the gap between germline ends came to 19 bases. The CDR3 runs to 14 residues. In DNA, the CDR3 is TGCAGCGTCCGTCCGCTTGGCATCGCGGAGACCCAGTACTTC. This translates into CSVRPLGIAETQYF.

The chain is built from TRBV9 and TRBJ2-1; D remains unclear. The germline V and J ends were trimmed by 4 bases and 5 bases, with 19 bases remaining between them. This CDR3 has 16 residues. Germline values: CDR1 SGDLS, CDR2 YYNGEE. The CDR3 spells CASSLGPEAANNEQFF. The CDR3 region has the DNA TGTGCCAGCAGCCTCGGTCCCGAGGCCGCTAACAATGAGCAGTTCTTC.

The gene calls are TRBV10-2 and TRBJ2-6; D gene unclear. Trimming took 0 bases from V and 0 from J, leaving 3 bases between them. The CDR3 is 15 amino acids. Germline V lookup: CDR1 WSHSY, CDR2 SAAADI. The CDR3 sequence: CASSESISGANVLTF. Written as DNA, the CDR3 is TGCGCCAGCAGTGAGTCGATCTCTGGGGCCAACGTCCTGACTTTC.

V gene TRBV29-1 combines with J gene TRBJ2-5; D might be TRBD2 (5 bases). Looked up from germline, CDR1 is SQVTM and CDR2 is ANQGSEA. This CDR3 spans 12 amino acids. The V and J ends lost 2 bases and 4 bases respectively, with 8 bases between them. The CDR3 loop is CSVESRGETQYF. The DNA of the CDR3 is TGCAGCGTTGAATCCCGGGGAGAGACCCAGTACTTC.

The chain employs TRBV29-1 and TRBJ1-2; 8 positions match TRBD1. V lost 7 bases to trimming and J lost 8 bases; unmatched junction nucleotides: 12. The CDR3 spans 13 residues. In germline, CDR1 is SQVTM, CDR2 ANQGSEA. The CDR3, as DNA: TGCAGCGCCCCGGATGGACAGGGTGACGGCTACACCTTC. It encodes CSAPDGQGDGYTF.

CDR3 residues: CASSYSQATEAFF. DNA for the CDR3: TGTGCCAGCAGTTACAGCCAGGCCACTGAAGCTTTCTTT. The chain joins TRBV6-5 to TRBJ1-1; D unclear. Deletions cut 2 bases from V and 4 bases from J, with 8 bases between. Germline CDR1 is MNHEY and CDR2 is SVGAGI. CDR3 length: 13 residues.